This section outlines one TCR beta chain sequence together with its context. No cognate antigen has been identified for it. No base qualities exist here, and no much larger clone lies one base off it. This record belongs to a study of Tregs in tolerant kidney transplant recipients (dated by TCRdb to between 2017 and 2020). For the wider study: Transplants used related donors with nonmyeloablative bone marrow transplantation; mixed chimerism was transient in the human trials. The study applied TCRbeta sequencing to find donor-specific regulatory T cells before combined kidney and bone marrow transplantation and then followed those same cells after transplant. What the study reported, not specific to this receptor: Donor-specific Treg expansion exceeded global Treg expansion in tolerant patients, suggesting antigen-driven rather than nonspecific expansion. For some patients the PCR primers changed over time, which made it impossible to compare the samples from those patients at the nucleotide level. Because the study included only a small number of patients, the results must be confirmed in larger populations and under other immunosuppression protocols. Biological reproducibility was not directly addressed, though technical replication error appeared minimal. Expanding Tregs with activated donor B cells appeared to identify the most biologically relevant and donor-specific TCRbeta repertoire.

The germline V gene (reference sequence) specifies LNHDA as CDR1 and SQIVND as CDR2. Ends trimmed: V by 5 bases, J by 3 bases; bases unmatched to a gene: 6. Taken from cysteine to phenylalanine, the CDR3 has 14 residues. The entry retains the CDR3 DNA only, 42 bases that are in frame from base 1. The sample's time point label is to be understood as: blood sample drawn before combined kidney and bone marrow transplant. Thawed PBMCs were FACS-sorted into unstimulated Tregs (CD4+CD25+CD127-), CD4+ non-Tregs (CD4+CD25-), CD4 cells and CD8 cells. Patients were a few combined kidney and bone marrow transplant recipients from the ITN036ST trial, and only these trial subjects had samples available. Healthy control blood was separated into PBMCs by Ficoll density gradient and cryopreserved, and patient PBMCs were collected both before and after transplant. For TCRbeta CDR3 sequencing, genomic DNA from the sorted cells was extracted using the QIAGEN DNeasy Blood and Tissue Kit. Through immunoSEQ, high-throughput TCRbeta CDR3 sequencing was done commercially, including PCR amplification with internal controls and bias correction. Regarding the original processing steps: Unique productive TCRbeta sequences were defined by CDR3 nucleotide sequence where primers matched, otherwise by CDR3 amino acid sequence with Vbeta and Jbeta genes. To correct sorting error, sequences shared between sorted populations at a frequency ratio of 2:1 or less were removed; the rest were assigned to the higher population. A sequence counted as donor-reactive if, in CFSE-low cells, the sequence had a frequency of at least 0.01% and was expanded at least 5-fold compared with unstimulated cells. Repertoire divergence was quantified by Jensen-Shannon divergence calculated from the top 100 TCRbeta sequences ranked by frequency. When a sample had multiple sequencing runs, each run was corrected for sorting error separately and the runs were then pooled. TCRdb mirrors the immuneACCESS table, restricted to in-frame sequences. Some clones are absent from its copies; in checked studies, under half trace to an unresolved V gene, and the reason for the others is unknown. V and J calls and clone size are those listed in that table; D and trimming were worked out from the DNA. The sample table records about 94,000 clones; roughly 93% of these occur just once. The ten largest account for 0.46% of the sample.

This TCR was recovered from a human donor who received a combined kidney and bone marrow transplant. The sample was CD4+ T cells from blood, taken before the transplant. The chain links TRBV19 with TRBJ2-7, with 8 bases in between that match TRBD1. At the DNA level, the sequence is TGTGCCAGTAGTCCTGGCACAGGGGGCTACGAGCAGTACTTC. This encodes CASSPGTGGYEQYF.